A single sample gave rise to the 9 T cell receptor beta chains below, sequenced in a study of response to subunit inactivated influenza vaccine. MiXCR was run by TCRdb on the RT-PCR reads, yielding one entry per CDR3 protein. The data show 430,000 or so distinct CDR3 sequences, with approximately 11% seen just once and about an eighth held by the top ten. The specimen was PBMCs from blood, collected more than 35 days after vaccination. These receptors were taken from a man over 45 who received an inactivated influenza vaccine.

On this clonotype: An end of the junction does not agree with germline; a read error may underlie this. This rearrangement joins TRBV7-3 to TRBJ1-1; possible D gene TRBD1, 5 bases. Per germline, CDR1 SGHTA and CDR2 FQGTGA. CDR3 length equals 14 residues. In nucleotides, the CDR3 is TGTGCCAGCAGCTTAATGGGGGAGAACTCTGAAGCTTTCTTT. Amino acid sequence: CASSLMGENSEAFF.

The CDR3 sequence: CASSPTGRILNTEAFF. The CDR3 DNA follows: TGTGCCAGCAGTCCGACAGGGAGAATTTTGAACACTGAAGCTTTCTTT. The chain combines TRBV12-3 or TRBV12-4 with TRBJ1-1; TRBD1 matches at 7 bases. The CDR3 extends over 16 amino acids. After removal of 5 bases from V and 0 bases from J, the junction contained 9 bases not matched to a gene.

This clonotype was counted a few times. This sequence joins TRBV3-1 and TRBJ2-7, with D perhaps assigned TRBD1 or TRBD2 (5 bases each). The CDR3 consists of 15 residues. CDR1 and CDR2 from the germline V gene are LGHDT and YNNKEL (reference sequence). Between the trimmed V and J ends, which lost 4 bases and 3 bases, there was a span of 16 bases. The CDR3 loop is CASSPDRDGDYEQYF. CDR3 DNA: TGTGCCAGCAGCCCCGACCGGGACGGCGACTACGAGCAGTACTTC.

This clonotype has a count of ten or more. The rearrangement links TRBV27 to TRBJ2-7; 7 bases map to TRBD2. V shed 3 bases, J shed 3 bases, and the junction held 8 bases outside the gene matches. CDR1 MNHEY and CDR2 SMNVEV come from the germline V gene (reference sequence). This CDR3 region has 15 residues. In DNA form, the CDR3 reads TGTGCCAGCAGTTTGGGGGGGGGACGCGTCTACGAGCAGTACTTC. The encoded protein is CASSLGGGRVYEQYF.

The J gene is TRBJ2-7, the V gene TRBV27; possible D gene TRBD1, 5 bases. Trimming removed 2 bases from V and 2 bases from J, with 10 bases in between. This CDR3 has 14 residues. CDR1 and CDR2 from the germline V gene are MNHEY and SMNVEV (reference sequence). CDR3 DNA sequence: TGTGCCAGCAGTTTAACAGGCAGTACCTACGAGCAGTACTTC. Its translation is CASSLTGSTYEQYF.

This clonotype was detected many times. V and J are TRBV20-1 and TRBJ2-1; 10 bases match TRBD2. Germline V gene lookup returns CDR1 DFQATT and CDR2 SNEGSKA (reference sequence). This CDR3 has 15 amino acids. Trimming took 6 bases from V and 3 from J; bases not matched to a gene: 8. CDR3 sequence reads: CSAWKLAGDYNEQFF. In DNA form, the CDR3 reads TGCAGTGCCTGGAAGCTAGCGGGGGACTACAATGAGCAGTTCTTC.

The chain joins TRBV4-2 to TRBJ2-7; no firm D call. This CDR3 spans 15 amino acids. Trimming removed 5 bases at V and 1 base at J, with 15 bases between. In germline, CDR1 is LGHNA, CDR2 YNFKEQ. The chain's CDR3 is CASSTGSGQSYEQYF. The CDR3 DNA is TGTGCCAGCAGCACTGGCTCCGGGCAGTCCTACGAGCAGTACTTC.

This clonotype showed up just a few times. The V call is TRBV24-1, the J call TRBJ2-1, with 7 bases aligning to TRBD2. The germline CDR1 and CDR2 sequences are KGHDR and SFDVKD. This CDR3 spans 18 amino acids. V lost 3 bases, J lost 4 bases, and 14 bases stayed unmatched. The CDR3 loop is CATSDPAEKRGGYNEQFF. The DNA for the CDR3 is TGTGCCACCAGTGATCCTGCTGAGAAGCGGGGAGGATACAATGAGCAGTTCTTC.

This clonotype has just a few counts. The chain joins TRBV7-2 to TRBJ1-6, with 7 bases identical to TRBD1. After removal of 6 bases from V and 9 bases from J, the junction contained 8 bases not matched to a gene. The CDR3 loop spans 14 amino acids. From germline, CDR1 is SGHTA and CDR2 FQGNSA. CDR3 DNA sequence: TGTGCCAGCAGGGGACAGTCGACGGTTTCACCCCTCCACTTT. Protein: CASRGQSTVSPLHF.